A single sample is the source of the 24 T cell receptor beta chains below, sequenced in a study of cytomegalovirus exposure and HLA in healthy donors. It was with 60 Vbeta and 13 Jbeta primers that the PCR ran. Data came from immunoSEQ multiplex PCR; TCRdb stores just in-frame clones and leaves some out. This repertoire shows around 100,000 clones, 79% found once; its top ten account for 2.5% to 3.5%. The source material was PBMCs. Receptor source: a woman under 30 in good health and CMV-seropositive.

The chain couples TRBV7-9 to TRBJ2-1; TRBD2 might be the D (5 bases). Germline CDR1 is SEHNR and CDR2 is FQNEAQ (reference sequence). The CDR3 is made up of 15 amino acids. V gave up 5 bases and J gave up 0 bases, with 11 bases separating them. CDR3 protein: CASSLRGSSYNEQFF. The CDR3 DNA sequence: TGTGCCAGCAGCCTTCGGGGAAGCTCCTACAATGAGCAGTTCTTC.

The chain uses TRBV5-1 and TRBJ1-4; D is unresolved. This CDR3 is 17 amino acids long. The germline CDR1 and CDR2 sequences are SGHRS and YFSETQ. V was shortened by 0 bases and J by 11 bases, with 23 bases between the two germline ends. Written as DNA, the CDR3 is TGCGCCAGCAGCTTGGGACAACCGGGCCCCCGGAGGCTTAAACTGTTTTTT. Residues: CASSLGQPGPRRLKLFF.

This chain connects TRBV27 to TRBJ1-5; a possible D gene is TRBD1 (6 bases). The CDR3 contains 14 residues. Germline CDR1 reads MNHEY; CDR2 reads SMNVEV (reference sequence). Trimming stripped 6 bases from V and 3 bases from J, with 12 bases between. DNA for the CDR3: TGTGCCAGCAGGTTCACAGGGACCAATCAGCCCCAGCATTTT. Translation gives CASRFTGTNQPQHF.

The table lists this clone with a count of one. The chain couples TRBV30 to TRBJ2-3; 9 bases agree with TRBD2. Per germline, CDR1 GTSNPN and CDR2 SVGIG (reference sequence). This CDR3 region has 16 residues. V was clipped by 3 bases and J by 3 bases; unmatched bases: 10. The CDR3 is CAWRAGTSYSTDTQYF. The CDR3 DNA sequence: TGTGCCTGGAGGGCCGGGACTAGCTATTCGACAGATACGCAGTATTTT. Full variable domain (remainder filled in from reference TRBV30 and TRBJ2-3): SQTIHQWPATLVQPVGSPLSLECTVEGTSNPNLYWYRQAAGRGLQLLFYSVGIGQISSEVPQNLSASRPQDRQFILSSKKLLLSDSGFYLCAWRAGTSYSTDTQYFGPGTRLTVL.

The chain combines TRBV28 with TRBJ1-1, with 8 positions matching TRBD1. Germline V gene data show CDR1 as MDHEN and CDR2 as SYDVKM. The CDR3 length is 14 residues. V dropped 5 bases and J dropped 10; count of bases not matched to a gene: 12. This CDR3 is CASSPGGDRGGAFF. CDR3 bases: TGTGCCAGCAGTCCGGGAGGCGACAGGGGAGGAGCTTTCTTT.

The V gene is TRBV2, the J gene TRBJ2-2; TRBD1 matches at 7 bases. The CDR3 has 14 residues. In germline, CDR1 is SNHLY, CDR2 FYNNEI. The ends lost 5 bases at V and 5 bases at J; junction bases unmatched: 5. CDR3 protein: CASSWDSVTGELFF. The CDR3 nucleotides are TGTGCCAGCAGTTGGGACAGTGTAACCGGGGAGCTGTTTTTT.

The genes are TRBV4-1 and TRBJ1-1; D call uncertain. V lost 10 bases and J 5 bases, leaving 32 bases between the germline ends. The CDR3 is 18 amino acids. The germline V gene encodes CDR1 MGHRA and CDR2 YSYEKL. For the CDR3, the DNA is TGCGCCACCAGACAAATTGGGAGGAAAGGGTATTTTAGGACTGAAGCTTTCTTT. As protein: CATRQIGRKGYFRTEAFF.

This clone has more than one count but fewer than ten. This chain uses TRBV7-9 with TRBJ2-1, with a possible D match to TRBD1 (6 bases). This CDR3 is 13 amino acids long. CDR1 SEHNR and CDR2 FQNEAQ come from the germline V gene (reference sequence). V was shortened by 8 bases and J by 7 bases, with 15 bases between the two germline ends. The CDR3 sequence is CASQTGTRNEQFF. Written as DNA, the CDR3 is TGTGCCAGCCAAACAGGGACCAGAAATGAGCAGTTCTTC.

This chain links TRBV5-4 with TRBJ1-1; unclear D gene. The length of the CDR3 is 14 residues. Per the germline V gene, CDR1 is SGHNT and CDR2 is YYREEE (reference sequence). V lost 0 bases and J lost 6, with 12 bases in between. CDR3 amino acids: CASSLEEGTAEAFF. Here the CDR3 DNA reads TGTGCCAGCAGCTTGGAGGAGGGAACCGCTGAAGCTTTCTTT.

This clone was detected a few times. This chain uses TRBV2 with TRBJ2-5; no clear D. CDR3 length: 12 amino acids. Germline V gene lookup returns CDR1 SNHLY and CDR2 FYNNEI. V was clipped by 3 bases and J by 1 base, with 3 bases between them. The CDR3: CASSDIQETQYF. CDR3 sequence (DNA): TGTGCCAGCAGTGACATCCAAGAGACCCAGTACTTC.

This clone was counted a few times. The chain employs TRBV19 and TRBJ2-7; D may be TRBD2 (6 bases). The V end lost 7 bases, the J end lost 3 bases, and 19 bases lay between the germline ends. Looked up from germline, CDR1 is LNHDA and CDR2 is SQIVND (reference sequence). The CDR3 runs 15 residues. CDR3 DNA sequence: TGTGCCAGTACCGAACAGGCCCAGGGAGGCTACGAGCAGTACTTC. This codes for CASTEQAQGGYEQYF.

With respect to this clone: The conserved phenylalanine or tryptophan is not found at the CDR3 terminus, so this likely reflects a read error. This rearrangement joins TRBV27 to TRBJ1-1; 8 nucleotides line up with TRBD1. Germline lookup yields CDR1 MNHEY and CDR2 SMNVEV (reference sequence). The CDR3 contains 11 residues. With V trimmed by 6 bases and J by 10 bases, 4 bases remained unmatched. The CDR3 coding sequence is TGTGCCAGCAGGTGGACAGGGAGAGCTTTCTTG. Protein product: CASRWTGRAFL.

The CDR3 reads CASSFRSGPQETQYF. The CDR3 region has the DNA TGTGCCAGCAGCTTTAGGAGCGGCCCCCAAGAGACCCAGTACTTC. This chain links TRBV7-9 with TRBJ2-5, with D maybe TRBD2 (5 bases). Trimming took 3 bases from V and 1 from J, leaving 12 bases between them. The CDR3 spans 15 residues. Per the germline V gene, CDR1 is SEHNR and CDR2 is FQNEAQ (reference sequence).

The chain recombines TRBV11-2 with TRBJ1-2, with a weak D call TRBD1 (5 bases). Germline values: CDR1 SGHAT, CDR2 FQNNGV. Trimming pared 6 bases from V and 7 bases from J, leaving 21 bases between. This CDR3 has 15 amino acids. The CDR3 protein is CASRPPGLIFRGYTF. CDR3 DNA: TGTGCCAGCAGACCGCCGGGACTGATTTTCCGTGGCTACACCTTC.

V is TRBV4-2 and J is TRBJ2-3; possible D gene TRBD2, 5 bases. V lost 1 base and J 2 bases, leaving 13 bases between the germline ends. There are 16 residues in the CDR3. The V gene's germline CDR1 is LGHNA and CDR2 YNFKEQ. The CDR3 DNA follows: TGTGCCAGCAGCCAAGCGCAGGCACTAGACACAGATACGCAGTATTTT. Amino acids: CASSQAQALDTDTQYF.

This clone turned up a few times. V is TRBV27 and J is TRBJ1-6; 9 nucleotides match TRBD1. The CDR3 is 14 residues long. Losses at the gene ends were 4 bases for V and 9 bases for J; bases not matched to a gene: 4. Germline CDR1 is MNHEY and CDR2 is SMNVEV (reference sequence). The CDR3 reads CASSSGQGGSPLHF. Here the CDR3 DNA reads TGTGCCAGCAGTTCGGGACAGGGAGGTTCACCCCTCCACTTT.

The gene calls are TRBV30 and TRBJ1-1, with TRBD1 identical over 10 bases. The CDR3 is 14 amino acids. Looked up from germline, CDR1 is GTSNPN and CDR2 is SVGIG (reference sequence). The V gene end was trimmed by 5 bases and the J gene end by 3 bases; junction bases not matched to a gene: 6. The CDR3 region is CAWGTGQGYTEAFF. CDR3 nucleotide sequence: TGTGCCTGGGGGACGGGACAGGGGTACACTGAAGCTTTCTTT.

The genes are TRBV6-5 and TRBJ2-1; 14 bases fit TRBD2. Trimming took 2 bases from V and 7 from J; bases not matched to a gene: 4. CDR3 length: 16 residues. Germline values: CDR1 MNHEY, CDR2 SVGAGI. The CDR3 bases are TGTGCCAGCAGTTACCCCAGGACTAGCGGGGGGAATGAGCAGTTCTTC. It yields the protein CASSYPRTSGGNEQFF.

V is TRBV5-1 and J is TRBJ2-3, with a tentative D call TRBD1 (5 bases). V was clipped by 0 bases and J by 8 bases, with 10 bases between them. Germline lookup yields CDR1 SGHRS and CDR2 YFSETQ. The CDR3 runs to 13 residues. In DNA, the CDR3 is TGCGCCAGCAGCTTGGCCCAGCAGGGTACGCAGTATTTT. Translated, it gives CASSLAQQGTQYF.

The CDR3, as DNA: TGTGCCAGCAGCCATGCCGGGACTGATGGCTACACCTTC. This translates into CASSHAGTDGYTF. The J gene is TRBJ1-2, the V gene TRBV7-9; TRBD1 might be the D (5 bases). This CDR3 has 13 amino acids. From germline, CDR1 is SEHNR and CDR2 FQNEAQ (reference sequence). The ends were cut back, 5 bases at V and 6 bases at J, with 13 bases in the middle.

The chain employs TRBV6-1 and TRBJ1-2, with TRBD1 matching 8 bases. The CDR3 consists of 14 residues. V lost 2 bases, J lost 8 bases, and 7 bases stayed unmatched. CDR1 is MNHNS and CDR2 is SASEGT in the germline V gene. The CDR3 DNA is TGTGCCAGCAGTGAAAGAGGACAGGGACGGGGCTACACCTTC. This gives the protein CASSERGQGRGYTF.

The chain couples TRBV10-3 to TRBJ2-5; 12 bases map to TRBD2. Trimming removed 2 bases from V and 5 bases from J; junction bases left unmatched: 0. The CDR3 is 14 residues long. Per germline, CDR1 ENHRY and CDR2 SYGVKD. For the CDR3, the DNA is TGTGCCATCAGTGAGGGGACTAGCGGGGAGACCCAGTACTTC. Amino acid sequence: CAISEGTSGETQYF.

The CDR3 region is CASSPGLAYSNEQFF. The CDR3 nucleotides read TGTGCCAGCAGCCCGGGACTAGCGTACTCCAATGAGCAGTTCTTC. The rearrangement joins TRBV9 to TRBJ2-1; the match to TRBD2 covers 10 bases. The germline V gene encodes CDR1 SGDLS and CDR2 YYNGEE. CDR3 length: 15 amino acids. V gave up 4 bases and J gave up 6 bases; unmatched junction bases: 7.

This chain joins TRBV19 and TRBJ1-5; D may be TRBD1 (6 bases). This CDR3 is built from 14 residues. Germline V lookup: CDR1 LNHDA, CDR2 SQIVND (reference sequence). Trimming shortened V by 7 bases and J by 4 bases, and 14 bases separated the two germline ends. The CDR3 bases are TGTGCCAGTACAAGAGGGGGTTGGAATCAGCCCCAGCATTTT. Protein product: CASTRGGWNQPQHF. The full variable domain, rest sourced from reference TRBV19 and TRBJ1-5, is DGGITQSPKYLFRKEGQNVTLSCEQNLNHDAMYWYRQDPGQGLRLIYYSQIVNDFQKGDIAEGYSVSREKKESFPLTVTSAQKNPTAFYLCASTRGGWNQPQHFGDGTRLSIL.